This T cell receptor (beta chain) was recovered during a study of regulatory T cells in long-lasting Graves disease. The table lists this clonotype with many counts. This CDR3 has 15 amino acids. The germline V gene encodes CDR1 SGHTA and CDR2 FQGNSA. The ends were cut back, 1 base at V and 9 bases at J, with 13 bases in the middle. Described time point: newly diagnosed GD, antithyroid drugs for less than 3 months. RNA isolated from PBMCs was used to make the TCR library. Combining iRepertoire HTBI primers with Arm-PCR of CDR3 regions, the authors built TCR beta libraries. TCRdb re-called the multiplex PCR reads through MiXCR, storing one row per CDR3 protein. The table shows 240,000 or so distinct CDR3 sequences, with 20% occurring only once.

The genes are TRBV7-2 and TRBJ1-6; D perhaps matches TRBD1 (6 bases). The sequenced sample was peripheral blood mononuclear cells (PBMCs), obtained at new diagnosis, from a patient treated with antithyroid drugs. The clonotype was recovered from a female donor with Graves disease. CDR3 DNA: TGTGCCAGCAGCTTAGATACAGGGCGGGTTTCACCCCTCCACTTT. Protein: CASSLDTGRVSPLHF.